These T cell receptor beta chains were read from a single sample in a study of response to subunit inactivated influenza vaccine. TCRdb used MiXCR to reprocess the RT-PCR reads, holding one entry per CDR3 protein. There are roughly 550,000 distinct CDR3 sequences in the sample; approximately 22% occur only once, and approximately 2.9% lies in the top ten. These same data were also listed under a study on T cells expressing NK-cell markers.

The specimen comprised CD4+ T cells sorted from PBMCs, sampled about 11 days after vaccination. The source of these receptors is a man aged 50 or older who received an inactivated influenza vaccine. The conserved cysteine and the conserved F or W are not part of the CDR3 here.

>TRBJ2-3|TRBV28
ASSKRRLAGARGTQY
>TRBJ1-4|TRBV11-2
ASSLETTGKLF
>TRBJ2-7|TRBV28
ASSQRLAGSYEQY
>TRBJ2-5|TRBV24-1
ATSAVAGGGETQY
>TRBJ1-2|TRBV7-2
ASSLSAQENYGYT
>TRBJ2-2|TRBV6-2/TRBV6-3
ASSYTMTGFHTGELF
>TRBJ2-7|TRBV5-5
ASSSRTGVYEQY
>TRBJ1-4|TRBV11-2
ASSILTGGYEKLF
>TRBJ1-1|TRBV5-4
ASSSEGAGAF
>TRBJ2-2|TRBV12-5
ASGLQVGAGELF
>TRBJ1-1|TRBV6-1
ASSPFRGGKNTEAF
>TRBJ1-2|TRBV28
ASSSHVRGRGGYT
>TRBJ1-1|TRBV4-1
ASSQDFMNAF
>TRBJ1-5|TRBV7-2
ASSPSQGLNQPQH
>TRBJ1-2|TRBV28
ASSLGRGRGYT
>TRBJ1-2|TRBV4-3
ASSPTAILSSSGYT
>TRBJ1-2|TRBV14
ASSRGGSGYGYT